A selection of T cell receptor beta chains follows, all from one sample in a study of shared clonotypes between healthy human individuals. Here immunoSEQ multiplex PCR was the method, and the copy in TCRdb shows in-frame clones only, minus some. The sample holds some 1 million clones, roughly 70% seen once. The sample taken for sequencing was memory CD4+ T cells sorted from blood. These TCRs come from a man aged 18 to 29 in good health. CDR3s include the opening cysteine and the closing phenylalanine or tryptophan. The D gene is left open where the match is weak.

CASSLVSSGSYNEQFF TRBD2 TRBJ2-1 TRBV5-6
CASSRSAGTEAFF . TRBJ1-1 TRBV7-2
CASSWDRFSYEQYF TRBD1 TRBJ2-7 TRBV5-4
CASSYKGQGLVHQPQHF . TRBJ1-5 TRBV6-9
CASSLRTGGGYTEAFF TRBD1 TRBJ1-1 TRBV5-6
CAWSSLTGYNSPLHF . TRBJ1-6 TRBV30
CASSPTSQGEAFF . TRBJ1-1 TRBV2
CASSRSGNTGELFF . TRBJ2-2 TRBV7-2
CASSRTGGAEAFF TRBD1 TRBJ1-1 TRBV19
CAISEPTEGSNGYTF . TRBJ1-2 TRBV10-3
CASSLWGFQETQYF . TRBJ2-5 TRBV5-1
CASTRDRLVAYGYTF . TRBJ1-2 TRBV6-1
CASSSSPGGVGAGYTF TRBD1 TRBJ1-2 TRBV11-2
CASSPGTDTQYF . TRBJ2-3 TRBV11-3
CASSSGLGNEQFF TRBD2 TRBJ2-1 TRBV18
CASSFQSSYNSPLHF . TRBJ1-6 TRBV6-6
CASSDRGAAFF TRBD1 TRBJ1-1 TRBV27
CASSQTVNYGYTF . TRBJ1-2 TRBV6-5
CASSLVWRETQYF . TRBJ2-5 TRBV27
CASSIGNSMNYGYTF . TRBJ1-2 TRBV19
CASNDRGTGELFF TRBD1 TRBJ2-2 TRBV2
CASSYGQAGNEQFF TRBD2 TRBJ2-1 TRBV5-1
CASSRGVPEYEQYF . TRBJ2-7 TRBV6-5
CASSWGQGSNEETQYF TRBD1 TRBJ2-5 TRBV5-1
CASSRTGQKYYEQYF TRBD1 TRBJ2-7 TRBV6-1
CASSDFRGHTQYF . TRBJ2-3 TRBV10-1
CASSLRSSGSGDTQYF TRBD2 TRBJ2-3 TRBV9
CASSLARETQYF . TRBJ2-5 TRBV7-2
CASSLEAHRGGYTF . TRBJ1-2 TRBV28